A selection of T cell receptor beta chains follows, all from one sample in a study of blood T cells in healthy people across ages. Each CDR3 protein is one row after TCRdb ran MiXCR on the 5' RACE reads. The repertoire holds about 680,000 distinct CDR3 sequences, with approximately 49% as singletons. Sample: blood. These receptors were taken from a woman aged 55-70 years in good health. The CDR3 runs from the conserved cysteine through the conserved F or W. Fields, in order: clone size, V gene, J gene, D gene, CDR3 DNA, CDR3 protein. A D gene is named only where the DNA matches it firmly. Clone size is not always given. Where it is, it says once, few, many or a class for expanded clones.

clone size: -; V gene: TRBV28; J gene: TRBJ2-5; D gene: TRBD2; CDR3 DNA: TGTGCCAGCAGTTCCAGGAGGCGGGGGGCGACCCAGTACTTC; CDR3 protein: CASSSRRRGATQYF
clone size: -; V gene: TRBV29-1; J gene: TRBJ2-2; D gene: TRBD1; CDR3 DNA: TGCAGCGCCCAGGGACAGGGGGCATGGAACACCGGGGGGCTGTTTTTT; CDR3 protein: CSAQGQGAWNTGGLFF
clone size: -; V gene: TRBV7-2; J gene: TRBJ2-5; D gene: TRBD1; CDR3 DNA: TGTGCCAGCAGCCGAACCGGGACAGTCCAAGAGACCCAGTACTTC; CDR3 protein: CASSRTGTVQETQYF
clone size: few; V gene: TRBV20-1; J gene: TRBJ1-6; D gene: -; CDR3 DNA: TGCAGTGCTAGAGATTCGGTGGGGAGGGGTTATAATTCACCCCTCCACTTT; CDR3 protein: CSARDSVGRGYNSPLHF
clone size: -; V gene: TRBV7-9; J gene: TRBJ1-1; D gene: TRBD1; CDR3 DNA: TGTGCCAGCAGCTCGGGACAGGGATCGGACACTGAAACTTTCTTT; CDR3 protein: CASSSGQGSDTETFF
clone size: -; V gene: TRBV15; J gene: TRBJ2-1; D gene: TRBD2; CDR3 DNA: TGTGCCACCAGCAGAGATCTGACTAGCGGGAGTGGAGAGACCCAGTTCTTC; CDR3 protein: CATSRDLTSGSGETQFF
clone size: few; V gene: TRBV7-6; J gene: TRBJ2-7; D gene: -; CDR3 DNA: TGTGCCAGCAGCACCAGACAGAGCCCCCCCTACGAGCAGTACTTC; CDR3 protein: CASSTRQSPPYEQYF
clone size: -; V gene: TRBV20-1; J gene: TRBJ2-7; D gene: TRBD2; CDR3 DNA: TGCAGTGCTGTCCACGGGACTAGCGGGAGCTACGAGCAGTACTTC; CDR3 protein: CSAVHGTSGSYEQYF
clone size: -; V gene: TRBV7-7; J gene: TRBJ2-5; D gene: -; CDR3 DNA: TGTGCTAGCAGCTTAGCGCGGGCTAGCGAGGGACAAGAGACCCAGTACTTC; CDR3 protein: CASSLARASEGQETQYF
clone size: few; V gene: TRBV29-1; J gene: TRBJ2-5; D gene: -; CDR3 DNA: TGCAGCTCTCCCGGGGCTGCGGGAGAGACCCAGTACTTC; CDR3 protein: CSSPGAAGETQYF
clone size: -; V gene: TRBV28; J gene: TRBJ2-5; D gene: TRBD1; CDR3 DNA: TGTGCCAGCAGTTCACCGGGGGACAGGGGAGTGGAGACCCAGTACTTC; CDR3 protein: CASSSPGDRGVETQYF
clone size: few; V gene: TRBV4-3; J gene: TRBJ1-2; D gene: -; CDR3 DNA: TGCGCCAGCAGCCAAGATCCGACAGGCTGGATGGATGGCTACACCTTC; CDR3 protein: CASSQDPTGWMDGYTF
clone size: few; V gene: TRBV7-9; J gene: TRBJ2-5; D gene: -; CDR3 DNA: TGTGCCAGCAGCTTAGTACAGGTCCAAGAGACCCAGTACTTC; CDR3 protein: CASSLVQVQETQYF
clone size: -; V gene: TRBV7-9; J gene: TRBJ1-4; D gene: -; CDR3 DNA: TGTGCCAGCAGCTTAGGTCGCAGTCCAAATGAAAAACTGTTTTTT; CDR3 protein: CASSLGRSPNEKLFF
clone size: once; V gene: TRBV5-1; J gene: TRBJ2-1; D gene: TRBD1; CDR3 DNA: TGCGCCAGCAGCCAAGACAGGGGGCGGGTCAATGAGCAGTTCTTC; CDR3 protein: CASSQDRGRVNEQFF
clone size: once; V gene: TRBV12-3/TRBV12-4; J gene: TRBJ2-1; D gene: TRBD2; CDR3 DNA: TGTGCCAGCAACATGGCGGGAGGGTCCTACAATGAGCAGTTCTTC; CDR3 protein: CASNMAGGSYNEQFF
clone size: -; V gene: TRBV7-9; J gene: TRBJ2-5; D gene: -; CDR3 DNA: TGTGCCAGCAGCTTAACGGGGGTCAGGGGAGGATCGGAGACCCAGTACTTC; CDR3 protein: CASSLTGVRGGSETQYF
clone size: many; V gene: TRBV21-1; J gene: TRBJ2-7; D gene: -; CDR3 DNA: TGTGCCAGCAGCAAACGGGACAGGGAGTCTTACGAGCAGTACTTC; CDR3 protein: CASSKRDRESYEQYF
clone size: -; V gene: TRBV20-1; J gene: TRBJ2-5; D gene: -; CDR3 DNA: TGCAGTGCTAGAGTGGCTGGGGCGGAGACCCAGTACTTC; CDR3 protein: CSARVAGAETQYF